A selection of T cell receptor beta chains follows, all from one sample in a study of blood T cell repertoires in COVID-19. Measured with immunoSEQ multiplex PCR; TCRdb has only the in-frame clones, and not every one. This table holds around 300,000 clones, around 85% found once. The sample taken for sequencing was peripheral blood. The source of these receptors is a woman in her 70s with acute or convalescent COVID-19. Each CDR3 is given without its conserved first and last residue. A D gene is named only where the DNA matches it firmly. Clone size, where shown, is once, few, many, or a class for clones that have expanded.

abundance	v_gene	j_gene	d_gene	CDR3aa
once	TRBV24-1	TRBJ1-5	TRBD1	ATSDQTGGNQPQH
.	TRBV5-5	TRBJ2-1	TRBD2	ASSLSGGPGNEQF
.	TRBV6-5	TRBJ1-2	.	ASSYSRDVYGYT
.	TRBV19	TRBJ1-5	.	ASSMAGSNQPQH
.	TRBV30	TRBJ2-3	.	AWIPGWATDTQY
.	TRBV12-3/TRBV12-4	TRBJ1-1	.	ASSRAGGAEAF
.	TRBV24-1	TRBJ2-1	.	ATSDPMGSSYNEQF
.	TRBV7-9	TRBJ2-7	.	ASTGGGVREQY
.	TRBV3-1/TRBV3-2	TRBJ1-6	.	ASGNPLASPLH
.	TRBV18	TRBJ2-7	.	ASSPGFHEQY